These T cell receptor beta chains were read from a single sample in a study of CD8+CD57+ T cells in acquired aplastic anemia. TCRdb processed the reads anew with MiXCR; each CDR3 protein has one entry. This table holds 95,000 to 120,000 distinct CDR3 sequences, around 50% found once. The specimen sequenced was sorted CD4+, CD8+, or CD8+CD57+ T cells (not recorded which) from PBMCs. These receptors all stem from a human donor in good health, serving as a control. Each CDR3 is given with its conserved first and last residue. The D gene is left open where the match is weak. Not every row has a clone size; where given, it reads once, few, many or a size class.

size,V,D,J,CDR3,DNA
-,TRBV7-6,-,TRBJ1-2,CASSHREEQNYGYTF,TGTGCCAGCAGCCACAGGGAGGAACAGAACTATGGCTACACCTTC
few,TRBV20-1,-,TRBJ1-1,CSARGSRNDRDGNTEAFF,TGCAGTGCTAGAGGTTCTCGGAACGACAGAGACGGGAACACTGAAGCTTTCTTT
few,TRBV10-3,-,TRBJ1-1,CAIIEGDGSNTEAFF,TGTGCCATCATTGAGGGGGACGGCTCGAACACTGAAGCTTTCTTT
-,TRBV2,-,TRBJ1-1,CASSVEWKVATEAFF,TGTGCCAGCAGTGTAGAGTGGAAAGTGGCCACTGAAGCTTTCTTT
few,TRBV2,-,TRBJ1-5,CASENGGNQPQHF,TGTGCCAGTGAAAATGGGGGCAATCAGCCCCAGCATTTT
-,TRBV2,-,TRBJ2-7,CASSGRPGVVDEQYF,TGTGCCAGCAGTGGGAGGCCAGGAGTCGTTGACGAGCAGTACTTC
-,TRBV2,-,TRBJ1-1,CASSPQTGRSEAFF,TGTGCCAGCAGTCCACAAACAGGAAGGTCTGAAGCTTTCTTT
-,TRBV7-9,TRBD1,TRBJ1-2,CASSPWTGNNYGYTF,TGTGCCAGCAGTCCCTGGACAGGGAATAACTATGGCTACACCTTC
once,TRBV24-1,-,TRBJ1-5,CATGQAGRPQHF,TGTGCCACCGGCCAAGCGGGGAGGCCCCAGCATTTT
-,TRBV6-4,-,TRBJ2-6,CASSDGVSGGANVLTF,TGTGCCAGCAGTGACGGTGTCTCTGGGGGGGCCAACGTCCTGACTTTC
many,TRBV5-1,TRBD2,TRBJ2-7,CASSLAGLAGHVDEQYF,TGCGCCAGCAGCTTGGCAGGACTAGCGGGCCATGTAGACGAGCAGTACTTC
many,TRBV9,-,TRBJ1-2,CASSVAGGQANYGYTF,TGTGCCAGCAGCGTAGCAGGAGGTCAAGCTAACTATGGCTACACCTTC
-,TRBV10-3,TRBD1,TRBJ1-2,CATSSQGAGYGYTF,TGTGCCACGTCGTCGCAGGGGGCGGGCTATGGCTACACCTTC
-,TRBV9,-,TRBJ2-2,CASSLGGSNTGELFF,TGTGCCAGCAGCTTAGGGGGGTCGAACACCGGGGAGCTGTTTTTT
many,TRBV2,-,TRBJ2-1,CASSERLNSYNEQFF,TGTGCCAGCAGTGAGCGGTTAAACTCCTACAATGAGCAGTTCTTC
few,TRBV9,-,TRBJ2-2,CASRANTGELFF,TGCGCCAGTAGGGCGAACACCGGGGAGCTGTTTTTT
-,TRBV19,TRBD2,TRBJ2-2,CASSWGIAGGGELFF,TGTGCCAGTAGTTGGGGAATAGCGGGAGGGGGGGAGCTGTTTTTT
many,TRBV25-1,-,TRBJ2-7,CASSGGGRGTSYEQYF,TGTGCCAGCAGTGGGGGGGGCAGGGGGACCTCCTACGAGCAGTACTTC
many,TRBV12-3/TRBV12-4,-,TRBJ1-4,CATADGPNEKLFF,TGTGCCACCGCCGACGGTCCTAATGAAAAACTGTTTTTT
many,TRBV19,-,TRBJ2-2,CANTGELFF,TGTGCGAACACCGGGGAGCTGTTTTTT
many,TRBV9,-,TRBJ2-3,CASSVVGDTQYF,TGTGCCAGCAGCGTAGTGGGAGATACGCAGTATTTT
many,TRBV6-1,TRBD1,TRBJ1-2,CASSEDRGGGYTF,TGTGCCAGCAGTGAAGACAGGGGGGGGGGCTACACCTTC
-,TRBV7-8,-,TRBJ2-3,CASLSTDTQYF,TGTGCCAGCCTTAGCACAGATACGCAGTATTTT
-,TRBV6-1,TRBD1,TRBJ1-2,CASRAGTGSNYGYTF,TGTGCCAGCAGGGCCGGGACAGGGAGCAACTATGGCTACACCTTC